The rows below give T cell receptor beta chains drawn from one sample of a study of shared clonotypes between healthy human individuals. The table came from immunoSEQ multiplex PCR; TCRdb's copy has only in-frame clones and leaves some out. The table shows 2 million to 3 million clones, with under 95% occurring only once. The source material was naive CD4+ T cells from PBMCs. Source of these receptors: a man in his late teens or twenties in good health. Some clones in this sample may be carry-over from other donors' samples. Each CDR3 is given with its conserved first and last residue.

TRBV7-9	CASSLGDQQYF
TRBV18	CASSPRTSGSVTGELFF
TRBV5-1	CASSLATGGETQYF
TRBV28	CASSFPSTHEKLFF
TRBV7-8	CASSLEESSYEQYF
TRBV9	CASSSRGGSGINEQFF
TRBV9	CASSFSGTINTEAFF
TRBV19	CASSILGGPNSNQPQHF
TRBV6-1	CASSDLTSGTYEQYF
TRBV5-1	CASSLSGQGADTQYF
TRBV2	CASSESRTPNTEAFF
TRBV18	CASSPALYNEQFF
TRBV5-4	CASSGTGGPNGYTF
TRBV6-6	CASSHAGDNQPQHF
TRBV28	CASSSRPGTANYEQYF
TRBV5-6	CASSLFRDRAYEQYF
TRBV6-6	CASSSQTDSEAFF
TRBV29-1	CSVAGTEQVNEKLFF
TRBV18	CASSTGTPGNTIYF
TRBV6-5	CASSLPGANVLTF
TRBV11-1	CASTWIAADYNEQFF
TRBV18	CASSLRTGAYEQYF
TRBV7-9	CASSQSYRGANYGYTF
TRBV21-1	CARRTPFASSYEQYF
TRBV28	CASSHRRLAGGEQYF
TRBV18	CASSPPGRLLLGTTSSGANVLTF
TRBV5-1	CASSPGQTLAKNIQYF
TRBV7-9	CASSLSQGDTQYF
TRBV5-4	CASSWGLGSSYNEQFF
TRBV28	CASSYSSGGYTF
TRBV21-1	CASSPSPRTSGRTGELFF
TRBV28	CASSPHNQPQHF
TRBV13	CASLLLTRNTEAFF
TRBV28	CASSLMGQGVSLAGGPLYNEQFF
TRBV5-4	CASRESGAVIGTQYF
TRBV28	CASISQGAEDEKLFF
TRBV7-9	CASTFSGLAGYNEQFF
TRBV30	CAWSVARTGEQFF
TRBV6-5	CASRLYNEQFF
TRBV12-5	CASGLVIRRDLLEQYF
TRBV18	CASSPQGPRGGYEQYF
TRBV2	CASSELGLANEQFF
TRBV19	CASSMMGVGQPQHF
TRBV27	CASSLGRDSHEQYF
TRBV6-5	CASSYGGRGEQFF
TRBV5-1	CASSLGAGPGETQYF
TRBV25-1	CASSESLAGGQQFF
TRBV5-1	CASSLDRGTMNTEAFF
TRBV5-1	CASSPPGSQGYTGELFF
TRBV5-1	CASSLVAAQPTYEQYF
TRBV25-1	CASSETSGRASHEQFF
TRBV28	CASSLTQGNYGYTF
TRBV11-2	CASSLLTGNTIYF
TRBV9	CASGGSSGTSTDTQYF
TRBV19	CATQMNTEAFF
TRBV15	CATRSANTGELFF
TRBV5-1	CASSWDGTNYGYTF